This is a list of T cell receptor beta chains from one sample in a study of T-cell memory formation after mild COVID-19. TCRdb reprocessed the 5' RACE reads via MiXCR and lists one record per CDR3 protein. Of under 250,000 distinct CDR3 sequences detected, over 9.5% appear once; the ten largest clones hold roughly 3%. Sequencing input: PBMCs or a T cell subset sorted from them (not recorded which). These receptors were collected from a man aged 18 to 29 who had mild COVID-19 (a few samples of this study predate the infection). Cell type and time point are not known. Each CDR3 is given with its conserved first and last residue. A D gene is named only where the DNA matches it firmly. Size is omitted from some rows. Given values are once, few, many or a class for expanded clones.

CDR3 protein	CDR3 DNA	J gene	clone size	D gene	V gene
CASRDSEAFF	TGTGCCAGTCGGGACAGCGAAGCTTTCTTT	TRBJ1-1	NA	TRBD1	TRBV10-3
CASSEGTSGLYEQYF	TGCGCCAGCAGTGAGGGGACTAGCGGCCTTTACGAGCAGTACTTC	TRBJ2-7	NA	TRBD2	TRBV10-1
CASSPLQGRGPNTEAFF	TGCGCCAGCAGCCCGTTACAGGGAAGGGGGCCGAACACTGAAGCTTTCTTT	TRBJ1-1	few	TRBD1	TRBV4-1
CASSFDRGAPEAFF	TGTGCCAGCAGCTTTGACAGGGGGGCCCCTGAAGCTTTCTTT	TRBJ1-1	NA	TRBD1	TRBV7-3
CASSYSTYEAFF	TGTGCCAGCAGTTACTCTACATATGAAGCTTTCTTT	TRBJ1-1	few	NA	TRBV6-6
CASSQTGTDLYGYTF	TGCGCCAGCAGCCAAACCGGGACTGACCTCTATGGCTACACCTTC	TRBJ1-2	few	NA	TRBV4-1
CASSLRFRGQAFF	TGTGCCAGCAGCTTAAGGTTTAGGGGGCAAGCTTTCTTT	TRBJ1-1	NA	TRBD1	TRBV7-8
CASSPQTGGNIQYF	TGTGCCAGCAGCCCACAAACGGGGGGAAACATTCAGTACTTC	TRBJ2-4	NA	TRBD2	TRBV7-2
CASSKYDRIAGELFF	TGTGCCAGCAGCAAATACGACAGGATCGCCGGGGAGCTGTTTTTT	TRBJ2-2	few	NA	TRBV11-2
CASSEGRGIKETQYF	TGTGCCAGCAGTGAAGGTAGGGGTATCAAGGAGACCCAGTACTTC	TRBJ2-5	few	NA	TRBV25-1
CAMRGTENTEAFF	TGTGCCATGAGAGGGACAGAGAACACTGAAGCTTTCTTT	TRBJ1-1	once	TRBD1	TRBV10-3
CASSLTGTGEVEQYF	TGCGCCAGCAGCTTGACCGGGACAGGGGAAGTGGAGCAGTACTTC	TRBJ2-7	few	TRBD1	TRBV5-1
CASSLAANREAKNIQYF	TGTGCCAGCAGCTTAGCGGCAAACAGAGAAGCCAAAAACATTCAGTACTTC	TRBJ2-4	NA	NA	TRBV7-8
CASSIDSALTAANYGYTF	TGTGCCAGTAGTATAGACTCGGCCCTAACGGCGGCAAACTATGGCTACACCTTC	TRBJ1-2	NA	NA	TRBV19
CASSQGQGYEQYF	TGTGCCAGCAGCCAGGGACAGGGTTACGAGCAGTACTTC	TRBJ2-7	few	TRBD1	TRBV3-1
CASSLTPTSTDTQYF	TGTGCCAGCAGCTTAACCCCGACTAGCACAGATACGCAGTATTTT	TRBJ2-3	many	NA	TRBV7-9
CSARGQSRQGNVGGIYGYTF	TGCAGTGCTAGGGGTCAGAGCAGGCAAGGGAATGTTGGGGGAATCTATGGCTACACCTTC	TRBJ1-2	many	NA	TRBV20-1
CATDGAGGQGTQYF	TGTGCCACCGATGGGGCCGGGGGTCAAGGGACCCAGTACTTC	TRBJ2-5	few	NA	TRBV19
CASSYLGQGSYGYTF	TGTGCCAGCAGCTACCTGGGACAGGGGTCCTATGGCTACACCTTC	TRBJ1-2	NA	TRBD1	TRBV6-5
CASSSARWRETQYF	TGTGCCAGCAGTTCTGCGCGGTGGCGAGAGACCCAGTACTTC	TRBJ2-5	NA	NA	TRBV12-3/TRBV12-4
CASSRSGHGPDTQYF	TGTGCCAGCAGCAGGAGCGGACATGGGCCAGATACGCAGTATTTT	TRBJ2-3	many	NA	TRBV7-2
CASSATGTGDEQFF	TGTGCCAGCAGCGCCACCGGGACAGGCGATGAGCAGTTCTTC	TRBJ2-1	few	TRBD1	TRBV9
CASSLIAPGGEQFF	TGTGCCAGCAGCTTAATCGCCCCTGGTGGCGAGCAGTTCTTC	TRBJ2-1	few	NA	TRBV7-3
CATSESDRDKNIQYF	TGTGCCACCAGTGAATCTGACAGGGACAAAAACATTCAGTACTTC	TRBJ2-4	NA	TRBD1	TRBV24-1
CSARPPGVRANEKLFF	TGCAGTGCTAGACCCCCGGGGGTCAGGGCGAATGAAAAACTGTTTTTT	TRBJ1-4	few	NA	TRBV20-1
CSARGGQGVLYEQYF	TGCAGTGCTAGAGGGGGACAGGGGGTTCTCTACGAGCAGTACTTC	TRBJ2-7	NA	TRBD1	TRBV20-1
CSVEEGGTGELFF	TGCAGCGTTGAAGAGGGGGGAACCGGGGAGCTGTTTTTT	TRBJ2-2	NA	NA	TRBV29-1
CATSVAGTGGTQYF	TGTGCCACCAGTGTGGCGGGGACAGGGGGTACGCAGTATTTT	TRBJ2-3	NA	TRBD1	TRBV24-1
CASSLGYVSGANVLTF	TGTGCCAGCAGTTTAGGGTACGTCTCTGGGGCCAACGTCCTGACTTTC	TRBJ2-6	NA	NA	TRBV7-2
CASSPRLAGAPYEQYF	TGTGCCAGCAGCCCTAGACTAGCGGGGGCCCCCTACGAGCAGTACTTC	TRBJ2-7	few	TRBD2	TRBV7-2
CASTEAGVPTGELFF	TGCGCCAGCACCGAGGCAGGGGTCCCAACCGGGGAGCTGTTTTTT	TRBJ2-2	NA	NA	TRBV5-1
CSAIGGGAYNEQFF	TGCAGTGCTATTGGCGGGGGGGCCTACAATGAGCAGTTCTTC	TRBJ2-1	few	TRBD2	TRBV20-1
CASSLGGGDYNEQFF	TGTGCCAGCAGCTTAGGCGGGGGTGACTACAATGAGCAGTTCTTC	TRBJ2-1	few	TRBD2	TRBV11-1
CASSPLGVQETQYF	TGTGCCAGCAGCCCTCTTGGGGTTCAAGAGACCCAGTACTTC	TRBJ2-5	many	NA	TRBV7-2
CASRVQGSSNQPQHF	TGTGCCAGTAGGGTACAGGGTTCGAGCAATCAGCCCCAGCATTTT	TRBJ1-5	few	NA	TRBV19
CASSSRTGDVDTQYF	TGTGCCAGCAGCTCGCGGACAGGGGATGTAGATACGCAGTATTTT	TRBJ2-3	many	TRBD1	TRBV7-2
CATSDSGPNTGELFF	TGTGCCACCAGTGACTCCGGGCCGAACACCGGGGAGCTGTTTTTT	TRBJ2-2	few	NA	TRBV24-1
CASSATGYPEKLFF	TGTGCCAGCAGCGCTACAGGGTACCCTGAAAAACTGTTTTTT	TRBJ1-4	NA	NA	TRBV9
CASSLENRETQYF	TGTGCCAGCAGCTTAGAGAACCGGGAGACCCAGTACTTC	TRBJ2-5	NA	NA	TRBV7-3
CAWRSTGTNTEAFF	TGTGCCTGGAGATCGACAGGGACGAACACTGAAGCTTTCTTT	TRBJ1-1	NA	TRBD1	TRBV30
CASSLVGGNQPQHF	TGTGCCAGCAGCTTGGTAGGAGGCAATCAGCCCCAGCATTTT	TRBJ1-5	few	NA	TRBV5-5
CSALQGSNEQFF	TGCAGTGCCCTACAGGGTTCCAATGAGCAGTTCTTC	TRBJ2-1	NA	NA	TRBV20-1
CASSLELGLGIQYF	TGTGCCAGCAGCTTGGAGCTGGGTTTGGGCATTCAGTACTTC	TRBJ2-4	NA	NA	TRBV5-5
CASSQQGGWANQPQHF	TGTGCCAGCAGTCAACAGGGGGGCTGGGCCAATCAGCCCCAGCATTTT	TRBJ1-5	NA	TRBD1	TRBV12-3/TRBV12-4
CASSFYRALSYNEQFF	TGTGCCAGCAGTTTCTACAGGGCCCTCTCCTACAATGAGCAGTTCTTC	TRBJ2-1	NA	NA	TRBV2
CAWSGTENQPQHF	TGTGCCTGGAGTGGGACCGAGAATCAGCCCCAGCATTTT	TRBJ1-5	NA	NA	TRBV30
CASSYRGQGEQPQHF	TGTGCCAGCAGCTACCGGGGACAGGGGGAGCAGCCCCAGCATTTT	TRBJ1-5	NA	TRBD1	TRBV7-2
CSVAGGPPSEQFF	TGCAGCGTTGCCGGGGGGCCCCCGTCTGAGCAGTTCTTC	TRBJ2-1	many	NA	TRBV29-1
CASRQGSGETQYF	TGTGCCAGCAGGCAGGGGAGCGGAGAGACCCAGTACTTC	TRBJ2-5	many	NA	TRBV25-1
CASSQTPDRSGYTF	TGCGCCAGCAGCCAGACTCCCGACAGGTCTGGCTACACCTTC	TRBJ1-2	few	NA	TRBV4-3
CASSQGGSATDTQYF	TGCGCCAGCAGCCAAGGGGGGTCGGCCACAGATACGCAGTATTTT	TRBJ2-3	NA	NA	TRBV4-3
CASSLYQGTQYF	TGTGCCAGCAGCTTATACCAGGGTACGCAGTATTTT	TRBJ2-3	few	NA	TRBV7-9
CASSREDSAYNEQFF	TGTGCCAGCAGCCGGGAGGATAGCGCCTACAATGAGCAGTTCTTC	TRBJ2-1	few	NA	TRBV3-1
CASSQDAETGAYGYTF	TGCGCCAGCAGCCAAGATGCAGAGACAGGGGCCTATGGCTACACCTTC	TRBJ1-2	NA	TRBD1	TRBV4-3